These 20 T cell receptor beta chains were sequenced from one sample in a study of blood T cell repertoires in COVID-19. Assay: immunoSEQ multiplex PCR; the TCRdb copy retains only in-frame clones and omits some. The table has fewer than 450,000 clones, roughly 88% seen once; the top ten hold 0.6%. Sample: PBMCs or T cells enriched from blood (not recorded which). Source of these receptors: a man aged 18 to 29 who had recovered from COVID-19.

The CDR3 loop is CASRRQTVFNEKLFF. The CDR3 nucleotides are TGTGCCAGCAGACGACAGACAGTGTTTAATGAAAAACTGTTTTTT. The rearrangement links TRBV6-5 to TRBJ1-4; D is possibly TRBD1 (5 bases). CDR1 and CDR2 from the germline V gene are MNHEY and SVGAGI. This CDR3 contains 15 residues. The ends were cut back, 6 bases at V and 4 bases at J, with 15 bases in the middle.

This sequence joins TRBV5-1 and TRBJ1-2; weak D call: TRBD1 (5 bases). The CDR3 has 14 amino acids. Trimming took 4 bases from V and 3 from J, leaving 13 bases between them. Germline CDR1 SGHRS, CDR2 YFSETQ. The CDR3 spells CASSPLGVDYGYTF. The DNA of the CDR3 is TGCGCCAGCAGCCCGTTAGGGGTGGACTATGGCTACACCTTC.

This sequence joins TRBV28 and TRBJ2-3; 7 positions match TRBD2. Germline V gives CDR1 MDHEN, CDR2 SYDVKM. The CDR3 extends over 16 amino acids. V trimming: 7 bases; J trimming: 2 bases; junction bases outside the gene matches: 12. The CDR3 DNA reads TGTGCCAGCACCCCGGGCGGGGGACGGATCACAGATACGCAGTATTTT. It codes for CASTPGGGRITDTQYF. Full variable domain (remainder filled in from reference TRBV28 and TRBJ2-3): DVKVTQSSRYLVKRTGEKVFLECVQDMDHENMFWYRQDPGLGLRLIYFSYDVKMKEKGDIPEGYSVSREKKERFSLILESASTNQTSMYLCASTPGGGRITDTQYFGPGTRLTVL.

V and J are TRBV4-1 and TRBJ1-1, with a tentative D call TRBD1 (6 bases). Germline V gene lookup returns CDR1 MGHRA and CDR2 YSYEKL. The V end lost 3 bases, the J end lost 8 bases, and 7 bases lay between the germline ends. The CDR3 has 11 amino acids. CDR3 DNA sequence: TGCGCCAGCAGCCATGGGACAGAAGCTTTCTTT. Amino acids: CASSHGTEAFF.

The genes are TRBV9 and TRBJ1-2; D is unclear. Germline CDR1 reads SGDLS; CDR2 reads YYNGEE. V shed 1 base and J shed 2 bases, with 9 bases lying between them. This CDR3 comprises 14 residues. The CDR3 coding sequence is TGTGCCAGCAGCGTATTAGGAGGGAACTATGGCTACACCTTC. This sequence encodes CASSVLGGNYGYTF.

This chain uses TRBV25-1 with TRBJ2-3; 11 positions agree with TRBD2. The CDR3 length is 15 residues. Germline CDR1 and CDR2: MGHDK and SYGVNS. J gave up 2 bases and V 6 bases, and 4 bases lay outside the gene matches. The CDR3 is CASSRTSGPTDTQYF. CDR3 DNA sequence: TGTGCCAGCAGCCGGACTAGCGGGCCCACAGATACGCAGTATTTT.

J is TRBJ2-7 and V is TRBV18; 8 positions match TRBD1. V was pared by 5 bases and J by 8 bases, with 14 bases of the junction left unmatched. Germline CDR1 is KGHSH and CDR2 is LQKENI. There are 15 residues in the CDR3. The chain's CDR3 is CASSSTGQEIRKQYF. The CDR3 DNA is TGTGCCAGCTCATCAACGGGACAGGAGATACGAAAGCAGTACTTC.

This clone came up once. The chain couples TRBV27 to TRBJ1-6; a possible D gene is TRBD1 (6 bases). Germline-derived CDR1 and CDR2 are MNHEY and SMNVEV (reference sequence). This CDR3 has 16 residues. V dropped 5 bases and J dropped 1 base, with 12 bases sitting between them. The CDR3, as DNA: TGTGCCAGCAGTCCAAGAGGGGGTTCCTATAATTCACCCCTCCACTTT. Amino acid sequence: CASSPRGGSYNSPLHF.

The rearrangement uses TRBV2 and TRBJ1-5, with 8 bases that match TRBD1. Trimming removed 4 bases from V and 1 base from J; junction bases left unmatched: 3. The germline CDR1 and CDR2 sequences are SNHLY and FYNNEI. The CDR3 extends over 15 amino acids. The CDR3 here is CASSGTGLSNQPQHF. CDR3 bases: TGTGCCAGCAGTGGGACAGGGTTAAGCAATCAGCCCCAGCATTTT.

J is TRBJ2-7 and V is TRBV6-4; D is possibly TRBD2 (6 bases). The CDR3 covers 15 residues. V dropped 11 bases and J dropped 3 bases, with 23 bases sitting between them. The V gene's germline CDR1 is MRHNA and CDR2 SNTAGT. The CDR3 DNA sequence: TGTGCCCAGCACGGGGGTGGGCGTAGGCTCTACGAGCAGTACTTC. It specifies CAQHGGGRRLYEQYF.

The chain uses TRBV27 and TRBJ1-2; 7 bases align to TRBD1. The J segment lost 6 bases and the V segment lost 1 base, leaving 5 bases of the junction unmatched. From germline, CDR1 is MNHEY and CDR2 SMNVEV (reference sequence). The CDR3 covers 14 residues. CDR3 in DNA: TGTGCCAGCAGTTTATGGGGCCAGGGGGATGGCTACACCTTC. Its protein is CASSLWGQGDGYTF.

This chain connects TRBV11-3 to TRBJ1-2; a weak D match, TRBD1 (5 bases). This CDR3 comprises 13 residues. Germline CDR1 SGHNT, CDR2 YENEEA. Between the trimmed V and J ends, which lost 2 bases and 8 bases, there was a span of 12 bases. Here the CDR3 DNA reads TGTGCCAGCAGCTTATTTCCCAGGGAAGGCTACACCTTC. Translating it yields CASSLFPREGYTF.

This chain uses TRBV29-1 with TRBJ1-5; 8 nucleotides align to TRBD1. Germline CDR1 SQVTM, CDR2 ANQGSEA. J was trimmed by 3 bases and V by 7 bases; bases with no gene match: 5. The CDR3 consists of 13 residues. In DNA form, the CDR3 reads TGCAGCGCCAAGACAGGGGCCAATCAGCCCCAGCATTTT. It is translated as CSAKTGANQPQHF.

This chain links TRBV29-1 with TRBJ1-3; D gene unclear. V lost 6 bases to trimming and J lost 4 bases, with 16 bases between them. The CDR3 totals 14 residues. The germline V gene has CDR1 SQVTM and CDR2 ANQGSEA. Here the CDR3 reads CSVVVEAHGNTIYF. The CDR3, as DNA: TGCAGCGTCGTCGTGGAGGCTCACGGAAACACCATATATTTT. Together with reference TRBV29-1 and TRBJ1-3, the CDR3 gives the full variable domain: SAVISQKPSRDICQRGTSLTIQCQVDSQVTMMFWYRQQPGQSLTLIATANQGSEATYESGFVIDKFPISRPNLTFSTLTVSNMSPEDSSIYLCSVVVEAHGNTIYFGEGSWLTVV.

V is TRBV27 and J is TRBJ1-5; 8 nucleotides agree with TRBD1. Germline lookup yields CDR1 MNHEY and CDR2 SMNVEV (reference sequence). The CDR3 extends over 15 amino acids. V was pared by 6 bases and J by 1 base, with 5 bases of the junction left unmatched. Here the CDR3 reads CASRGQAKSNQPQHF. The CDR3 DNA reads TGTGCCAGCAGGGGACAGGCGAAGAGCAATCAGCCCCAGCATTTT.

The gene calls are TRBV5-6 and TRBJ2-3; D ambiguous. This CDR3 has 15 residues. Germline assignment: CDR1 SGHDT and CDR2 YYEEEE. Trimming stripped 0 bases from V and 2 bases from J, with 10 bases between. As DNA, the CDR3 is TGTGCCAGCAGCTTGGCACTCCAATACACAGATACGCAGTATTTT. It encodes CASSLALQYTDTQYF.

This chain joins TRBV5-4 and TRBJ2-1, with 11 bases that match TRBD2. V shed 4 bases and J 5 bases; nucleotides not matched to a gene: 5. CDR1 and CDR2 from the germline V gene are SGHNT and YYREEE (reference sequence). This CDR3 spans 15 amino acids. CDR3 in DNA: TGTGCCAGCAGCCCCGGGACTAGCGGTAACAATGAGCAGTTCTTC. This translates into CASSPGTSGNNEQFF.

The gene calls are TRBV28 and TRBJ2-3; TRBD2 aligns across 15 bases. Germline V gives CDR1 MDHEN, CDR2 SYDVKM. This CDR3 is built from 17 residues. After removal of 3 bases from V and 0 bases from J, the junction contained 1 base not matched to a gene. The CDR3 coding sequence is TGTGCCAGCAGTTTTGGGACTAGCGGGAGGAGCACAGATACGCAGTATTTT. Translating gives CASSFGTSGRSTDTQYF.

This rearrangement joins TRBV4-1 to TRBJ2-1, with TRBD2 as a possible D gene (5 bases). The CDR3 spans 15 residues. The germline V and J ends were trimmed by 4 bases and 5 bases, with 15 bases remaining between them. Germline CDR1 reads MGHRA; CDR2 reads YSYEKL. CDR3 region: CASSPSDFGNNEQFF. The DNA of the CDR3 is TGCGCCAGCAGCCCATCGGACTTCGGGAACAATGAGCAGTTCTTC.

V is TRBV4-1 and J is TRBJ2-5, with 9 bases matching TRBD2. Germline V lookup: CDR1 MGHRA, CDR2 YSYEKL. V lost 4 bases and J lost 1; bases outside the gene matches: 4. The CDR3 is made up of 15 amino acids. The CDR3 DNA reads as TGCGCCAGCAGCCGGGGCGGGGGGGTCCAAGAGACCCAGTACTTC. Translation: CASSRGGGVQETQYF.